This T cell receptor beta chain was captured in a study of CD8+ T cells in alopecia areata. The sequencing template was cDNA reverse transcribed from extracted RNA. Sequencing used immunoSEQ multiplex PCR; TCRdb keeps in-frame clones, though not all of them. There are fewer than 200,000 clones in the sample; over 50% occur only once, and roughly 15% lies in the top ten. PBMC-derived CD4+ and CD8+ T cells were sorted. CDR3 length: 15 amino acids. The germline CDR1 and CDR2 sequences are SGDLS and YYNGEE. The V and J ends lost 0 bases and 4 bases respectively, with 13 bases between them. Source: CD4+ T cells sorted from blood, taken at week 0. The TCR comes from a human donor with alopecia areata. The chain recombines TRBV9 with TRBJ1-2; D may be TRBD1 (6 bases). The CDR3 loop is CASSVDVGGSYGYTF. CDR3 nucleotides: TGTGCCAGCAGCGTAGACGTAGGGGGGAGCTATGGCTACACCTTC.